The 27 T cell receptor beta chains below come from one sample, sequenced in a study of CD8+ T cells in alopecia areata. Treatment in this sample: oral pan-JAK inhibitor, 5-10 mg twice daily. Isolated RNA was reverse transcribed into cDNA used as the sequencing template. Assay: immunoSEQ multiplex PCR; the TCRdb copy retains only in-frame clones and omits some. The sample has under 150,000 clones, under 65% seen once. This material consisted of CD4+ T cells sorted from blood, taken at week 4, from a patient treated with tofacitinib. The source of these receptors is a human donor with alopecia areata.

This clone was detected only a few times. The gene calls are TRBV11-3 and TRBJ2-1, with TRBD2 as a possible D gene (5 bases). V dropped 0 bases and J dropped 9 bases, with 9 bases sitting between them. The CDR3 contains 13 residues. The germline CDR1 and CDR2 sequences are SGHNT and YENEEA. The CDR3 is CASSLDSGTEQFF. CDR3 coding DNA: TGTGCCAGCAGCTTAGATTCGGGAACTGAGCAGTTCTTC. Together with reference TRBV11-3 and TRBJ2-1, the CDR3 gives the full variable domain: EAGVVQSPRYKIIEKKQPVAFWCNPISGHNTLYWYLQNLGQGPELLIRYENEEAVDDSQLPKDRFSAERLKGVDSTLKIQPAELGDSAVYLCASSLDSGTEQFFGPGTRLTVL.

CDR3 amino acids: CSVTSGGADETQYF. CDR3 DNA sequence: TGCAGCGTCACTAGCGGGGGGGCAGATGAGACCCAGTACTTC. This chain uses TRBV29-1 with TRBJ2-5; 13 nucleotides match TRBD2. The junction had 6 bases not matched to a gene; V was cut back by 6 bases and J by 5 bases. Per the germline V gene, CDR1 is SQVTM and CDR2 is ANQGSEA. The CDR3 is 14 amino acids. The full variable domain, rest sourced from reference TRBV29-1 and TRBJ2-5, is SAVISQKPSRDICQRGTSLTIQCQVDSQVTMMFWYRQQPGQSLTLIATANQGSEATYESGFVIDKFPISRPNLTFSTLTVSNMSPEDSSIYLCSVTSGGADETQYFGPGTRLLVL.

CDR3 protein: CASSFPASNTGELFF. The CDR3 DNA sequence: TGCGCCAGCAGCTTCCCAGCTTCGAACACCGGGGAGCTGTTTTTT. The chain couples TRBV5-1 to TRBJ2-2; D not resolved. The V gene's germline CDR1 is SGHRS and CDR2 YFSETQ. This CDR3 comprises 15 residues. V lost 2 bases to trimming and J lost 0 bases, with 8 bases between them.

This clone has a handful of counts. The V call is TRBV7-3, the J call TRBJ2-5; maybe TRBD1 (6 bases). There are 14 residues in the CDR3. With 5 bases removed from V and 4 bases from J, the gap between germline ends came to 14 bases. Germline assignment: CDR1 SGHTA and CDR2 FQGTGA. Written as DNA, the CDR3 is TGTGCCAGCAGCCTTCAAGCAGGGGCAGAGACCCAGTACTTC. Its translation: CASSLQAGAETQYF.

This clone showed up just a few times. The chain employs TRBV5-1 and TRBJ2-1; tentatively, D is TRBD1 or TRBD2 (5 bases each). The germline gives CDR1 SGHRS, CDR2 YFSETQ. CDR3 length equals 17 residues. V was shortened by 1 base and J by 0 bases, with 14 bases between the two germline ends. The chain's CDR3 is CASSLMAGTSSYNEQFF. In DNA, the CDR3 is TGCGCCAGCAGCTTGATGGCAGGGACGAGCTCCTACAATGAGCAGTTCTTC.

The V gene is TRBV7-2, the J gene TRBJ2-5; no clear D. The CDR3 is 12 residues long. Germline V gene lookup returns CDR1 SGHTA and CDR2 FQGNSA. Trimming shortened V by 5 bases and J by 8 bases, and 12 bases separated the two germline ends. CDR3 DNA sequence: TGTGCCAGCAGCCCGGCGGCTTCCACCCAGTACTTC. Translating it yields CASSPAASTQYF.

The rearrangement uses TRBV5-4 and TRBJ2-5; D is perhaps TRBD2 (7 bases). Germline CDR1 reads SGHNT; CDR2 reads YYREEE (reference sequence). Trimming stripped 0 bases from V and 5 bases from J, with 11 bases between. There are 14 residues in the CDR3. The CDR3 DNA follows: TGTGCCAGCAGCTTGGCGGGGGGCGTGGAGACCCAGTACTTC. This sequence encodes CASSLAGGVETQYF.

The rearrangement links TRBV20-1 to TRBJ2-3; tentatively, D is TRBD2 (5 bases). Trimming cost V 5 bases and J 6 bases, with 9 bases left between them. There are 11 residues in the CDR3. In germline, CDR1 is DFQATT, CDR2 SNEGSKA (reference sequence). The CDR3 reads CSALGEDTQYF. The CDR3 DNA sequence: TGCAGTGCTCTCGGGGAGGATACGCAGTATTTT.

The CDR3 reads CSVSLAGGTDTQYF. The CDR3 DNA sequence: TGCAGCGTTTCACTAGCGGGGGGCACAGATACGCAGTATTTT. This chain connects TRBV29-1 to TRBJ2-3; TRBD2 agrees at 11 bases. Unmatched junction bases numbered 2, after V lost 5 bases and J lost 1 base. The CDR3 totals 14 residues. The germline V gene has CDR1 SQVTM and CDR2 ANQGSEA.

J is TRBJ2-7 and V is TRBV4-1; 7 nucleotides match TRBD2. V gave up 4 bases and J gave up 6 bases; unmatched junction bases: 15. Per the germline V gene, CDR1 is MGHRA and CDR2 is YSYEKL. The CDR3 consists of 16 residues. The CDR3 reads CASSPSEVAGSLEQYF. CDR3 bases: TGCGCCAGCAGCCCATCCGAGGTAGCGGGTTCCCTCGAGCAGTACTTC.

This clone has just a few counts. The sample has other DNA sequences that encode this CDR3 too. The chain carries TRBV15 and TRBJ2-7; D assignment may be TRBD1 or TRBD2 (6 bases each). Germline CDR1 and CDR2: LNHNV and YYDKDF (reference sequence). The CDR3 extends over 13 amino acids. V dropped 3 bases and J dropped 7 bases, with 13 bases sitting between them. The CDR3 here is CATSRDRGREQYF. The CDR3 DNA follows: TGTGCCACCAGCAGGGATCGGGGGCGAGAGCAGTACTTC.

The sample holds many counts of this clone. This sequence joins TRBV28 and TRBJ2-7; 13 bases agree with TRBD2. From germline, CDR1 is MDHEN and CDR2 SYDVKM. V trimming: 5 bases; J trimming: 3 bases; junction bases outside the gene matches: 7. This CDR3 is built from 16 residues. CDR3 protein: CASSRTSGSTYYEQYF. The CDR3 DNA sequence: TGTGCCAGCAGTAGGACTAGCGGGAGTACCTACTACGAGCAGTACTTC.

DNA for the CDR3: TGTGCCAGCAGCTTAGGGACCGGGACAGGGGACACTGAAGCTTTCTTT. It translates to CASSLGTGTGDTEAFF. The chain combines TRBV7-2 with TRBJ1-1; the match to TRBD1 covers 10 bases. CDR3 length: 16 residues. With V trimmed by 1 base and J by 3 bases, 5 bases remained unmatched. CDR1 and CDR2 (germline): SGHTA, FQGNSA.

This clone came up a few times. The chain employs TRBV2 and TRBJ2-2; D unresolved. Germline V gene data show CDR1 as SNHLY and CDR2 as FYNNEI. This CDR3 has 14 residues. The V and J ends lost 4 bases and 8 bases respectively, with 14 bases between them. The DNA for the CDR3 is TGTGCCAGCAGTGGTCCCCCCCGTGGGGGGGAGCTGTTTTTT. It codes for CASSGPPRGGELFF.

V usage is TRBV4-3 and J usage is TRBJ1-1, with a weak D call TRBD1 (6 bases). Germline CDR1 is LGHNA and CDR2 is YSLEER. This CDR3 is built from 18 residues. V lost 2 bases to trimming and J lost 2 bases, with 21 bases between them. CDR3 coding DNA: TGCGCCAGCAGCCAATTCCCTTTGACAGGAGTGGGAAACACTGAAGCTTTCTTT. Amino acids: CASSQFPLTGVGNTEAFF.

CDR3 coding DNA: TGTGCCACCAGCAGAGAGGGACAGGGGGTGAAAGCTTTCTTT. Translating it yields CATSREGQGVKAFF. The V call is TRBV15, the J call TRBJ1-1; TRBD1 matches 11 bases. Germline loops: CDR1 LNHNV, CDR2 YYDKDF (reference sequence). The length of the CDR3 is 14 residues. With V trimmed by 0 bases and J by 9 bases, 3 bases remained unmatched.

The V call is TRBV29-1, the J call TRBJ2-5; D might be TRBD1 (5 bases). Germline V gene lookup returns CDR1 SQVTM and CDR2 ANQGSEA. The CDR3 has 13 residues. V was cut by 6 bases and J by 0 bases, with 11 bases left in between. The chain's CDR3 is CSVPDNYQETQYF. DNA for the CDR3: TGCAGCGTCCCGGACAATTACCAAGAGACCCAGTACTTC.

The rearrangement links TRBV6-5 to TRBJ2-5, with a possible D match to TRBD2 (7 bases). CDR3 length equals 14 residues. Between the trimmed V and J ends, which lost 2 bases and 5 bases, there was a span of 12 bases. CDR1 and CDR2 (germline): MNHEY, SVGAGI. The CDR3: CASSYLGGDETQYF. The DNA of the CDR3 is TGTGCCAGCAGTTACCTAGGGGGGGATGAGACCCAGTACTTC.

The CDR3 bases are TGTGCCAGCAGTGAAGTTAACTACGAGCAGTACTTC. Translating gives CASSEVNYEQYF. The chain uses TRBV2 and TRBJ2-7; D ambiguous. V lost 1 base to trimming and J lost 3 bases, with 4 bases between them. The CDR3 is 12 residues long. Germline V gives CDR1 SNHLY, CDR2 FYNNEI.

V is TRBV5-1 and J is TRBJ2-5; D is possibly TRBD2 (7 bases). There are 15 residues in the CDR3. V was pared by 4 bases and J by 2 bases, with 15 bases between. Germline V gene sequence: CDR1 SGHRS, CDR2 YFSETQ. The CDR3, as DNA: TGCGCCAGCAGCCCTTCCGGGGGGCAGCAAGAGACCCAGTACTTC. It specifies CASSPSGGQQETQYF. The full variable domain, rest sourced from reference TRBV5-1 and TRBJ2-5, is KAGVTQTPRYLIKTRGQQVTLSCSPISGHRSVSWYQQTPGQGLQFLFEYFSETQRNKGNFPGRFSGRQFSNSRSEMNVSTLELGDSALYLCASSPSGGQQETQYFGPGTRLLVL.

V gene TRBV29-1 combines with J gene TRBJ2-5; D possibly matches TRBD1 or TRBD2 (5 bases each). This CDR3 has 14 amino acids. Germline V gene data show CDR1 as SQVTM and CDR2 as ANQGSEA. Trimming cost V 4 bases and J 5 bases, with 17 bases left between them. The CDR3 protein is CSVVKAGPGETQYF. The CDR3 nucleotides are TGCAGCGTTGTCAAGGCAGGGCCGGGGGAGACCCAGTACTTC.

In DNA, the CDR3 is TGTGCCAGTAGTGTCTTTTGGGACAGCTCTGAAAAACTGTTTTTT. It encodes CASSVFWDSSEKLFF. The gene calls are TRBV19 and TRBJ1-4; TRBD1 matches 7 bases. This CDR3 is 15 amino acids long. J was trimmed by 7 bases and V by 5 bases; bases with no gene match: 10. The V gene's germline CDR1 is LNHDA and CDR2 SQIVND (reference sequence).

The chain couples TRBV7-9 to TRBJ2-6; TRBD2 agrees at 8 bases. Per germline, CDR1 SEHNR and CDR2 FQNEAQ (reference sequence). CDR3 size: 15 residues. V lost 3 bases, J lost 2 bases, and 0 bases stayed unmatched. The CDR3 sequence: CASSFSGAGANVLTF. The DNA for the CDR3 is TGTGCCAGCAGCTTTAGCGGGGCTGGGGCCAACGTCCTGACTTTC.

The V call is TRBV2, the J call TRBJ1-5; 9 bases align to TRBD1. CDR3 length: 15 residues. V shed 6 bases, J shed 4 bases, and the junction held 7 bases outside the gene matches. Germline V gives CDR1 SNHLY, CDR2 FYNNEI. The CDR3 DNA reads TGTGCCAGCAGGGAGACAGGGGGTAGTAATCAGCCCCAGCATTTT. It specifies CASRETGGSNQPQHF.

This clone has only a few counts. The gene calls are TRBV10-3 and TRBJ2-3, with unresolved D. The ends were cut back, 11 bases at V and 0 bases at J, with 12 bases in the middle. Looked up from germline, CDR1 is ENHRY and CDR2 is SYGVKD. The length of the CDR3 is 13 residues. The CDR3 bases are TGTGCCTGCCAACAGATTAGCACAGATACGCAGTATTTT. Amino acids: CACQQISTDTQYF.

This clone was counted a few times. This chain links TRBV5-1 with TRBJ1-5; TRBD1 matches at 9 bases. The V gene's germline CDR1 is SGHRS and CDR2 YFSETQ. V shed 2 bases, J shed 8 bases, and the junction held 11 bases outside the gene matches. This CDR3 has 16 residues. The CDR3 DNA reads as TGCGCCAGCAGCTTCCCGGGACAGGGAAGGAATGAGCCCCAGCATTTT. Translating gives CASSFPGQGRNEPQHF.

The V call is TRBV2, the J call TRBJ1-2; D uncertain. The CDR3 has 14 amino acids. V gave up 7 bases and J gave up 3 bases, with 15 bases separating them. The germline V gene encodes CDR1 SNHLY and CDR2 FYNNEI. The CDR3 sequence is CASNSLEAHYGYTF. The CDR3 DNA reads TGTGCCAGCAATTCGCTGGAGGCTCACTATGGCTACACCTTC.